The TCR beta chain under discussion was sequenced for a study of vaccination and CD4 T cells after COVID-19. Overall study context: A median of approximately 100 days (range 35 to 161) separated diagnosis from post-COVID sampling. Stimulation of the cells used overlapping spike peptide pools from SARS-CoV-2 and from the common cold coronaviruses HCoV-NL63, HCoV-OC43 and HCoV-229E.

The treatment: approximately 9-day PBMC culture with coronavirus spike peptide pools or control peptides (ViraFEST assay). Following expansion of antigen-specific T cells with peptide pools, ViraFEST then sequenced TCRs. CDR3 length equals 18 residues. After removal of 6 bases from V and 1 base from J, the junction contained 15 bases not matched to a gene. Germline-derived CDR1 and CDR2 are MNHNS and SASEGT. This clonotype showed up just a few times. Its antigen remains unknown. Study-wide findings and caveats: Median SARS-CoV-2-reactive clonotypes rose from approximately 23 to 38, not significantly.

An Oncomine TCR Beta short-read assay was used to sequence the DNA from cultured CD4+ T cells. TCRdb reprocessed the PCR reads via MiXCR and lists one record per CDR3 protein. The sample lists 13,000 to 15,000 distinct CDR3 sequences; approximately 51% were seen once. The rearrangement joins TRBV6-1 to TRBJ1-5; 7 bases map to TRBD1. The material was cultured CD4+ T cells from blood, obtained after SARS-CoV-2 vaccination. The origin of this receptor is a human donor with COVID-19. CDR3 DNA: TGTGCCAGCAGAAGGCACAGGGGCCCCGGGGCGAGCAATCAGCCCCAGCATTTT. It yields the protein CASRRHRGPGASNQPQHF.